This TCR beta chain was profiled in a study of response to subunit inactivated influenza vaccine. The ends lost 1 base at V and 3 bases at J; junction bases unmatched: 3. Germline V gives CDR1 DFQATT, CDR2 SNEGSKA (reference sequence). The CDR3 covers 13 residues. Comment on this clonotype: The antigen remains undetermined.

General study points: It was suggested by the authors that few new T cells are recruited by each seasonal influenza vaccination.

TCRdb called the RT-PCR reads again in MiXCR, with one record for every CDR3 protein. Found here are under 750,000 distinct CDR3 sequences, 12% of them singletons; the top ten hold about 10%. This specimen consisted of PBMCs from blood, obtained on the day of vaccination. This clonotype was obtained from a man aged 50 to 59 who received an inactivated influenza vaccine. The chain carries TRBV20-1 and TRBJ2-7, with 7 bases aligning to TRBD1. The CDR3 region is CSARGTGDYEQYF. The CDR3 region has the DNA TGCAGTGCTAGAGGGACAGGAGACTACGAGCAGTACTTC.